Sequencing of this TCR beta chain was carried out in a study of T cells after yellow fever vaccination. Study-level background: Preparation used SMART-Seq v4 Ultra Low Input for the low-cell-number fractions. Study results and caveats: Most clones from primary vaccination were detected again post-booster (about 96% CD4, around 90% CD8). Peaking faster, on day 5 versus 15, the secondary response was nonetheless weaker.

Synthesis of TCR cDNA relied on 5'RACE template switching, which attached a universal primer site and UMIs. TCRdb re-called the 5' RACE reads through MiXCR, storing one row per CDR3 protein. The repertoire holds a few hundred thousand distinct CDR3 sequences, with around 12% as singletons. In the case of this clonotype: Its target is not known.

CDR1 DFQATT and CDR2 SNEGSKA come from the germline V gene (reference sequence). This CDR3 is built from 13 residues. V was clipped by 1 base and J by 8 bases, with 12 bases between them. The rearrangement links TRBV20-1 to TRBJ1-5, with D unresolved. Sequences were derived from CD4+ T cells sorted from PBMCs, sampled 15 days after the yellow fever booster vaccination. This clonotype originated in a man between 18 and 35 years old who received the YFV17D yellow fever vaccine. The CDR3 nucleotides are TGCAGTGCTAGAGGGATACTAATAGAGCCCCAGCATTTT. Encoded protein: CSARGILIEPQHF.